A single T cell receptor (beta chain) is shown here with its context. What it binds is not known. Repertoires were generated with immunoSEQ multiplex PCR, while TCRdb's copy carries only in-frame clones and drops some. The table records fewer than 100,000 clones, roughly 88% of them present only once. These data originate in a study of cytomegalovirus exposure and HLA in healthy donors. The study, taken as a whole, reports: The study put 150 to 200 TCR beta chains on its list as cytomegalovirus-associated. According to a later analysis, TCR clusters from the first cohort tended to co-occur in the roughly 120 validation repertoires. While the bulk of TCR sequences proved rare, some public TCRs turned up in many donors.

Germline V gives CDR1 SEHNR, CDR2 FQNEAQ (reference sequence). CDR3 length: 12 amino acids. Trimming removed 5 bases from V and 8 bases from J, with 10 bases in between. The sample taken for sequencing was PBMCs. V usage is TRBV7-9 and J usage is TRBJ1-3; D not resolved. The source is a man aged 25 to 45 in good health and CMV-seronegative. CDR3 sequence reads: CASSESGHTIYF. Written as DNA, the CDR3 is TGTGCCAGCAGCGAAAGCGGCCACACCATATATTTT.